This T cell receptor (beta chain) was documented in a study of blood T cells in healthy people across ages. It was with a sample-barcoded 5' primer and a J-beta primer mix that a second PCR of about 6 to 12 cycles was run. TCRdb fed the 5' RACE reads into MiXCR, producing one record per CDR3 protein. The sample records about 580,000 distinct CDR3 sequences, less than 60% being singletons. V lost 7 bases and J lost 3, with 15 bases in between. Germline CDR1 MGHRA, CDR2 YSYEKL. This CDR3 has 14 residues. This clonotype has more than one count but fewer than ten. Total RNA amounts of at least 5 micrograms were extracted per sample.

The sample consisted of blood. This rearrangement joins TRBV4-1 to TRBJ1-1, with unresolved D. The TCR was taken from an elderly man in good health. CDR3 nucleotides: TGCGCCAGCACCCGGGGAGGGTCAGACACTGAAGCTTTCTTT. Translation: CASTRGGSDTEAFF.